Reported below is one TCR beta chain. The antigen is undetermined. This sample is part of a study of cytomegalovirus exposure and HLA in healthy donors. Broader study findings: Relative to equally common others, HLA-associated TCR beta chains showed greater clonal expansion in a later analysis. Accounts indicate the classifier identified cytomegalovirus status with strong specificity and sensitivity.

The PCR made use of 60 Vbeta and 13 Jbeta primers. Generated by immunoSEQ multiplex PCR, the TCRdb table keeps only in-frame clones and is missing some. Of 180,000 or so clones in the sample, roughly 79% were seen once. V shed 2 bases and J shed 0 bases, with 16 bases lying between them. This CDR3 is built from 16 residues. In germline, CDR1 is GTSNPN, CDR2 SVGIG (reference sequence). The chain employs TRBV30 and TRBJ1-1, with D possibly TRBD1 on 5 matching bases. The sequenced sample consisted of PBMCs. The source is a man aged 40-49 years in good health and CMV-seropositive. CDR3 amino acids: CAWSLLRGRVNTEAFF. The CDR3 DNA follows: TGTGCCTGGAGTCTATTGCGGGGCCGGGTGAACACTGAAGCTTTCTTT.